The 21 T cell receptor beta chains reported below all come from one sample, sequenced in a study of shared clonotypes between healthy human individuals. Profiled with immunoSEQ multiplex PCR; TCRdb holds only in-frame clones, not every one. The data hold roughly 330,000 clones, with about 74% observed a single time. Material: memory CD4+ T cells sorted from blood. Sample subset: CD45RA-negative fraction. All receptors derive from a man aged 30-40 years in good health.

V is TRBV19 and J is TRBJ2-5; D possibly uses TRBD1 or TRBD2 (5 bases each). The germline V gene encodes CDR1 LNHDA and CDR2 SQIVND (reference sequence). V lost 4 bases and J lost 2, with 14 bases in between. There are 15 residues in the CDR3. The CDR3, as DNA: TGTGCCAGTAGTAATAGGGACCAAGCTCAAGAGACCCAGTACTTC. Translation: CASSNRDQAQETQYF.

The chain has TRBV11-2 and TRBJ2-2; 8 bases are a match to TRBD2. Trimming took 2 bases from V and 4 from J; bases not matched to a gene: 0. CDR3 size: 14 residues. Germline V lookup: CDR1 SGHAT, CDR2 FQNNGV. In nucleotides, the CDR3 is TGTGCCAGCAGCTTACTAGCGGGCACCGGGGAGCTGTTTTTT. Translated: CASSLLAGTGELFF.

The V and J genes are TRBV6-5 and TRBJ1-1, with D possibly matching TRBD1 (5 bases). Germline CDR1 reads MNHEY; CDR2 reads SVGAGI. The CDR3 is made up of 12 amino acids. Trimming took off 4 bases at V and 6 bases at J, with 9 bases between the two ends. The CDR3 sequence is CASSSDSPEAFF. CDR3 sequence (DNA): TGTGCCAGCAGTTCCGACAGCCCTGAAGCTTTCTTT.

In the case of this clone: A read error is likely here: a far larger clone is one base away. Additional DNA sequences in this sample encode the identical CDR3. Here the CDR3 reads CASSVRAGAKETQYF. For the CDR3, the DNA is TGTGCCAGCAGCGTACGGGCAGGGGCCAAAGAAACCCAGTACTTC. This chain uses TRBV9 with TRBJ2-5, with TRBD1 as a possible D gene (6 bases). The CDR3 consists of 15 residues. Germline-derived CDR1 and CDR2 are SGDLS and YYNGEE.

The rearrangement links TRBV29-1 to TRBJ1-5, with D uncertain. CDR1 and CDR2 from the germline V gene are SQVTM and ANQGSEA. The CDR3 sequence is 13 residues long. Trimming pared 7 bases from V and 3 bases from J, leaving 13 bases between. This chain's CDR3 is CSAAMSSNQPQHF. For the CDR3, the DNA is TGCAGCGCCGCTATGAGTTCCAATCAGCCCCAGCATTTT.

This sequence joins TRBV30 and TRBJ2-3; D ambiguous. The V gene lost 2 bases and the J gene lost 4 bases, with 10 bases spanning the gap. Germline V gene data show CDR1 as GTSNPN and CDR2 as SVGIG (reference sequence). The CDR3 has 13 amino acids. Here the CDR3 reads CAWSRSGSDTQYF. The CDR3 coding sequence is TGTGCCTGGAGTAGATCCGGCTCAGATACGCAGTATTTT. Full variable domain (missing parts from reference TRBV30 and TRBJ2-3): SQTIHQWPATLVQPVGSPLSLECTVEGTSNPNLYWYRQAAGRGLQLLFYSVGIGQISSEVPQNLSASRPQDRQFILSSKKLLLSDSGFYLCAWSRSGSDTQYFGPGTRLTVL.

The chain combines TRBV4-3 with TRBJ1-1; D might be TRBD1 (5 bases). The CDR3 is made up of 15 amino acids. The V end was cut by 2 bases, the J end by 4 bases, with 14 bases between. Germline V gene sequence: CDR1 LGHNA, CDR2 YSLEER. The CDR3 loop reads CASSQNPGRLTEAFF. The CDR3 DNA reads TGCGCCAGCAGCCAAAACCCGGGACGGCTCACTGAAGCTTTCTTT.

V gene TRBV5-4 combines with J gene TRBJ1-4, with D possibly being TRBD1 (6 bases). The V end lost 0 bases, the J end lost 7 bases, and 10 bases lay between the germline ends. Germline V gene sequence: CDR1 SGHNT, CDR2 YYREEE (reference sequence). The CDR3 has 14 amino acids. The CDR3 nucleotides are TGTGCCAGCAGCTTGGAGGGGGGTAGTGAAAAACTGTTTTTT. Translated: CASSLEGGSEKLFF. Full variable domain (outside the CDR3, taken from reference TRBV5-4 and TRBJ1-4): ETGVTQSPTHLIKTRGQQVTLRCSSQSGHNTVSWYQQALGQGPQFIFQYYREEENGRGNFPPRFSGLQFPNYSSELNVNALELDDSALYLCASSLEGGSEKLFFGSGTQLSVL.

This clone occurred a few times. The V and J genes are TRBV10-1 and TRBJ2-1, with D possibly being TRBD2 (5 bases). Germline assignment: CDR1 WNHNN and CDR2 SYGVQD (reference sequence). CDR3 length equals 14 residues. V was cut by 7 bases and J by 9 bases, with 19 bases left in between. The CDR3 nucleotides read TGCGCCAGCACAGAGGGCTGCCGCGGGCTTGAGCAGTTCTTC. Its translation is CASTEGCRGLEQFF.

The chain links TRBV6-1 to TRBJ2-7; unclear D gene. V was shortened by 0 bases and J by 1 base, with 13 bases between the two germline ends. Germline V gene lookup returns CDR1 MNHNS and CDR2 SASEGT. The CDR3 runs to 16 residues. For the CDR3, the DNA is TGTGCCAGCAGTGAAGCGAGTGCGGACGCTTCCTACGAGCAGTACTTC. It specifies CASSEASADASYEQYF.

The rearrangement joins TRBV6-1 to TRBJ2-7; a weak D match, TRBD2 (6 bases). V was cut by 10 bases and J by 0 bases, with 19 bases left in between. Germline assignment: CDR1 MNHNS and CDR2 SASEGT. The CDR3 is made up of 15 amino acids. Here the CDR3 reads CATTRSAGYSYEQYF. The CDR3 DNA follows: TGTGCCACCACCCGCTCAGCGGGCTACTCCTACGAGCAGTACTTC.

The chain couples TRBV19 to TRBJ2-1; 14 nucleotides agree with TRBD2. With 4 bases clipped from V and 7 bases from J, the junction kept 18 bases outside the gene matches. Germline CDR1 is LNHDA and CDR2 is SQIVND (reference sequence). There are 20 residues in the CDR3. As DNA, the CDR3 is TGTGCCAGTAGTAGGATACCGGGACTAGCGGGAGTTCCCCACAAGAATGAGCAGTTCTTC. Its translation: CASSRIPGLAGVPHKNEQFF.

This clone turned up a few times. The chain carries TRBV5-1 and TRBJ2-1; 9 bases agree with TRBD2. After removal of 0 bases from V and 6 bases from J, the junction contained 7 bases not matched to a gene. Looked up from germline, CDR1 is SGHRS and CDR2 is YFSETQ. The CDR3 extends over 16 amino acids. The CDR3 is CASSLAGTSTVNEQFF. The CDR3 nucleotides are TGCGCCAGCAGCTTGGCCGGGACTAGCACGGTCAATGAGCAGTTCTTC.

This clone was found a few times. This chain uses TRBV28 with TRBJ2-3, with D uncertain. CDR1 and CDR2 from the germline V gene are MDHEN and SYDVKM. The CDR3 covers 16 residues. The V end lost 6 bases, the J end lost 4 bases, and 20 bases lay between the germline ends. In nucleotides, the CDR3 is TGTGCCAGCAGCACCTCCTGGGGTGGTGGGGCAGATACGCAGTATTTT. Translation: CASSTSWGGGADTQYF. Drawing the rest from reference TRBV28 and TRBJ2-3, the complete variable domain is DVKVTQSSRYLVKRTGEKVFLECVQDMDHENMFWYRQDPGLGLRLIYFSYDVKMKEKGDIPEGYSVSREKKERFSLILESASTNQTSMYLCASSTSWGGGADTQYFGPGTRLTVL.

This chain uses TRBV18 with TRBJ1-1; 9 bases match TRBD1. Germline V gene lookup returns CDR1 KGHSH and CDR2 LQKENI. Trimming cost V 0 bases and J 3 bases; bases outside gene matches: 5. This CDR3 spans 16 amino acids. The CDR3 coding sequence is TGTGCCAGCTCACCACCGGGGACAGGGAGCGACACTGAAGCTTTCTTT. Residues: CASSPPGTGSDTEAFF.

This chain links TRBV10-1 with TRBJ1-1; D is unresolved. Trimming removed 0 bases at V and 7 bases at J, with 6 bases between. This CDR3 has 12 residues. CDR1 is WNHNN, CDR2 SYGVQD, per germline (reference sequence). The CDR3 coding sequence is TGCGCCAGCAGTGAGTCTGACGGTGAAGCTTTCTTT. Its translation: CASSESDGEAFF.

The chain employs TRBV5-4 and TRBJ1-1; no clear D. V was shortened by 10 bases and J by 0 bases, with 22 bases between the two germline ends. The CDR3 is made up of 16 amino acids. From germline, CDR1 is SGHNT and CDR2 YYREEE (reference sequence). This chain's CDR3 is CAAVPMGERVNTEAFF. The CDR3 coding sequence is TGTGCCGCAGTTCCCATGGGTGAGAGGGTGAACACTGAAGCTTTCTTT.

V gene TRBV5-1 combines with J gene TRBJ2-3; 15 bases are a match to TRBD2. Germline-derived CDR1 and CDR2 are SGHRS and YFSETQ. V gave up 4 bases and J gave up 14 bases; unmatched junction bases: 14. This CDR3 has 16 amino acids. CDR3 amino acids: CASSATGLAGGAAMYF. In nucleotides, the CDR3 is TGCGCCAGCAGCGCGACGGGACTAGCGGGAGGCGCCGCTATGTATTTT.

V gene TRBV30 combines with J gene TRBJ1-1, with D unresolved. The CDR3 contains 12 residues. V was clipped by 4 bases and J by 0 bases, with 6 bases between them. Germline CDR1 GTSNPN, CDR2 SVGIG (reference sequence). CDR3 in amino acids: CAWKRMNTEAFF. CDR3 coding DNA: TGTGCCTGGAAGAGAATGAACACTGAAGCTTTCTTT.

With regard to this clone: The identical CDR3 is also encoded by other nucleotide sequences in the sample. The chain carries TRBV19 and TRBJ2-5; TRBD2 matches 12 bases. Germline V gives CDR1 LNHDA, CDR2 SQIVND (reference sequence). V dropped 7 bases and J dropped 1; count of bases not matched to a gene: 4. The CDR3 length is 15 residues. CDR3 DNA: TGTGCCAGTACCTTGACTAGCGGGAGCCAAGAGACCCAGTACTTC. Protein product: CASTLTSGSQETQYF.

The rearrangement uses TRBV5-7 and TRBJ1-3; D ambiguous. TRBV5-7 is recorded as an ORF, its role being uncertain. The length of the CDR3 is 19 residues. Deletions cut 4 bases from V and 0 bases from J, with 23 bases between. The CDR3 sequence is CASSAIFNRAMCSGNTIYF. The CDR3 coding sequence is TGTGCCAGCAGCGCTATCTTCAACCGGGCCATGTGCTCTGGAAACACCATATATTTT.